These 13 T cell receptor beta chains were sequenced from one sample in a study of cytotoxic CD8 clonotypes in ibrutinib-treated CLL. The method was immunoSEQ multiplex PCR; TCRdb's version includes in-frame clones alone and lacks a portion of them. The data show fewer than 400,000 clones, over 60% seen once. Sequencing was performed on PBMCs, taken after 36 months of ibrutinib treatment. The receptors were sampled from a human donor with chronic lymphocytic leukemia.

The rearrangement links TRBV6-5 to TRBJ2-1; TRBD2 aligns across 12 bases. This CDR3 spans 14 amino acids. The V gene's germline CDR1 is MNHEY and CDR2 SVGAGI. Germline trimming cut 0 bases from V and 9 bases from J; bases unmatched to any gene: 0. The CDR3, as DNA: TGTGCCAGCAGTTACTCGACTAGCGGGAGTGAGCAGTTCTTC. This encodes CASSYSTSGSEQFF.

A few counts support this clone. The V and J genes are TRBV5-6 and TRBJ1-5; the D gene is possibly TRBD1 (6 bases). This CDR3 contains 17 residues. Between the trimmed V and J ends, which lost 2 bases and 0 bases, there was a span of 15 bases. Germline-derived CDR1 and CDR2 are SGHDT and YYEEEE. The CDR3 DNA is TGTGCCAGCAGCTTAAATAGGGGGTCCTATAGCAATCAGCCCCAGCATTTT. Translated, it gives CASSLNRGSYSNQPQHF.

V and J are TRBV28 and TRBJ2-1; possibly TRBD2 for D (6 bases). Germline V CDR1 and CDR2: MDHEN, SYDVKM. The CDR3 spans 16 residues. Trimming removed 6 bases from V and 0 bases from J, with 15 bases in between. CDR3: CASRAPLGGSYNEQFF. The CDR3 nucleotides are TGTGCCAGCAGAGCTCCCCTGGGAGGCTCCTACAATGAGCAGTTCTTC.

The rearrangement joins TRBV9 to TRBJ1-4; D is uncertain. Trimming removed 0 bases from V and 7 bases from J, with 13 bases in between. This CDR3 has 15 residues. Per the germline V gene, CDR1 is SGDLS and CDR2 is YYNGEE. The CDR3 nucleotides read TGTGCCAGCAGCGTAGGGGGAACTACAGTTGAAAAACTGTTTTTT. Residues: CASSVGGTTVEKLFF.

The chain is built from TRBV7-9 and TRBJ1-2, with D unclear. The germline CDR1 and CDR2 sequences are SEHNR and FQNEAQ (reference sequence). V was pared by 0 bases and J by 8 bases, with 25 bases between. The CDR3 extends over 18 amino acids. The CDR3 is CASSLALGPPRSQRGYTF. DNA of the CDR3: TGTGCCAGCAGCTTAGCCCTCGGGCCACCGAGATCCCAGCGGGGCTACACCTTC.

This rearrangement joins TRBV27 to TRBJ2-3, with TRBD2 as a possible D gene (6 bases). The CDR3 consists of 14 residues. The germline CDR1 and CDR2 sequences are MNHEY and SMNVEV (reference sequence). The V end was cut by 3 bases, the J end by 1 base, with 8 bases between. The CDR3 loop reads CASSLGLRTDTQYF. DNA of the CDR3: TGTGCCAGCAGTTTGGGACTCCGCACAGATACGCAGTATTTT.

This chain links TRBV15 with TRBJ1-4; D may be TRBD1 (6 bases). The germline V and J ends were trimmed by 9 bases and 7 bases, with 15 bases remaining between them. The CDR3 sequence is 13 residues long. CDR1 and CDR2 (germline): LNHNV, YYDKDF (reference sequence). The CDR3 sequence: CATQGFSAEKLFF. The DNA for the CDR3 is TGTGCCACTCAGGGGTTTTCGGCTGAAAAACTGTTTTTT.

The chain combines TRBV5-1 with TRBJ2-7; 8 positions match TRBD2. There are 16 residues in the CDR3. The germline CDR1 and CDR2 sequences are SGHRS and YFSETQ. V dropped 0 bases and J dropped 7; count of bases not matched to a gene: 12. The CDR3 DNA reads TGCGCCAGCAGCTTGGGTACTAGCGGCTCAGCCGAGGAGCAGTACTTC. Protein product: CASSLGTSGSAEEQYF. The variable domain in full, with the rest retrieved from reference TRBV5-1 and TRBJ2-7, is KAGVTQTPRYLIKTRGQQVTLSCSPISGHRSVSWYQQTPGQGLQFLFEYFSETQRNKGNFPGRFSGRQFSNSRSEMNVSTLELGDSALYLCASSLGTSGSAEEQYFGPGTRLTVT.

There are a few counts of this clone. V and J are TRBV9 and TRBJ2-7, with 7 positions matching TRBD2. Germline lookup yields CDR1 SGDLS and CDR2 YYNGEE. Unmatched junction bases numbered 8, after V lost 2 bases and J lost 0 bases. This CDR3 region has 16 residues. The CDR3 sequence: CASSVPRESPSYEQYF. DNA for the CDR3: TGTGCCAGCAGCGTCCCGCGGGAGTCGCCCTCCTACGAGCAGTACTTC.

V gene TRBV7-8 combines with J gene TRBJ2-5, with D perhaps TRBD1 (6 bases). The V gene's germline CDR1 is SGHVS and CDR2 FQNEAQ. The CDR3 loop spans 16 amino acids. The V gene lost 0 bases and the J gene lost 0 bases, with 11 bases spanning the gap. The CDR3 DNA reads TGTGCCAGCAGCTTAGCAGTGAGGGGGTACCAAGAGACCCAGTACTTC. Translating gives CASSLAVRGYQETQYF.

V gene TRBV29-1 combines with J gene TRBJ2-1; 13 bases align to TRBD2. Germline values: CDR1 SQVTM, CDR2 ANQGSEA. This CDR3 is built from 16 residues. V was clipped by 2 bases and J by 7 bases; unmatched bases: 8. The CDR3 nucleotides read TGCAGCGTTGAACTAACTAGCGGGAGGGGCCTGAATGAGCAGTTCTTC. Amino acid sequence: CSVELTSGRGLNEQFF.

The rearrangement links TRBV2 to TRBJ2-7; no clear D gene. The CDR3 covers 13 residues. Trimming removed 4 bases from V and 5 bases from J, with 12 bases in between. From germline, CDR1 is SNHLY and CDR2 FYNNEI. This chain's CDR3 is CASSGGALNEQYF. CDR3 coding DNA: TGTGCCAGCAGTGGTGGAGCCTTAAACGAGCAGTACTTC.

The chain combines TRBV5-5 with TRBJ2-2; D remains ambiguous. The CDR3 spans 16 residues. Trimming left V 2 bases short and J 3 bases short, with 14 bases between. The germline CDR1 and CDR2 sequences are SGHKS and YYEKEE (reference sequence). This CDR3 is CASSFFEDRDTGELFF. CDR3 DNA sequence: TGTGCCAGCAGCTTTTTTGAGGATAGGGACACCGGGGAGCTGTTTTTT.